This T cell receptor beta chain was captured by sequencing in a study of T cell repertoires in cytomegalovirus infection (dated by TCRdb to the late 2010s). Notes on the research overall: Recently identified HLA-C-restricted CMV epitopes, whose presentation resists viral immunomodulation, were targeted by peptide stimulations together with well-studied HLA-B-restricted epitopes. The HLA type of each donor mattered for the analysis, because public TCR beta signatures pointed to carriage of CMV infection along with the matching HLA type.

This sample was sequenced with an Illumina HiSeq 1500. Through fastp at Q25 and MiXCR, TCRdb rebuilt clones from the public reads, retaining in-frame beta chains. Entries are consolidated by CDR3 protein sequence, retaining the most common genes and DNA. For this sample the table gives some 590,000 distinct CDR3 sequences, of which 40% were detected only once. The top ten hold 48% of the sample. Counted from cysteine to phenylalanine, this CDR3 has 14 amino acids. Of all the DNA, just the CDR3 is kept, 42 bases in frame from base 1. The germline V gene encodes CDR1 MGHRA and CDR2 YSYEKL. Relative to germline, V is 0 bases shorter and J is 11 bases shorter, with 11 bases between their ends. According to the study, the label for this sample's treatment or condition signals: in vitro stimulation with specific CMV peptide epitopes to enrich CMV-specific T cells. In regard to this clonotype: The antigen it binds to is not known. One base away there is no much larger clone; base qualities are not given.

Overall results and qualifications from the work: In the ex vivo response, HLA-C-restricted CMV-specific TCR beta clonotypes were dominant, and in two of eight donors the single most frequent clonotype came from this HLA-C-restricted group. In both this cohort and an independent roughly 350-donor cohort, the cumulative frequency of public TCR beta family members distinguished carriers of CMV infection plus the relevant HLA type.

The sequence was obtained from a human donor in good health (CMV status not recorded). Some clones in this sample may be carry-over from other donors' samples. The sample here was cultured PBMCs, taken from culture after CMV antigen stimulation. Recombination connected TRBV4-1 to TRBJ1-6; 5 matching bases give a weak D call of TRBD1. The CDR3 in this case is CASSQDRQGTPLHF. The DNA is TGCGCCAGCAGCCAAGACCGGCAGGGCACACCCCTCCACTTT.